These 10 T cell receptor beta chains share one sample of origin, sequenced in a study of blood T cells in healthy people across ages. Next came a second PCR, run for about 7 to 12 cycles, which used a sample-barcoded 5' primer along with a J-beta primer mix. TCRdb re-derived calls from the 5' RACE reads in MiXCR, one entry per CDR3 protein. Here the sample spans 450,000 to 700,000 distinct CDR3 sequences, 27% being singletons. What was sequenced was blood. These receptors all stem from a woman in her 70s in good health.

A note on this clonotype: As the CDR3 is not closed by the conserved phenylalanine or tryptophan, this likely results from a read error. The J gene is TRBJ1-4, the V gene TRBV20-1; 7 nucleotides match TRBD1. The CDR3 is made up of 13 amino acids. Germline V CDR1 and CDR2: DFQATT, SNEGSKA (reference sequence). The CDR3 loop is CSAPDRHNEELFS. CDR3 DNA sequence: TGCAGTGCGCCGGACAGGCACAATGAAGAACTGTTTTCT.

This clonotype was found a few times. The chain uses TRBV4-3 and TRBJ1-2; a possible D gene is TRBD1 (5 bases). The CDR3 consists of 15 residues. Looked up from germline, CDR1 is LGHNA and CDR2 is YSLEER. V was cut by 0 bases and J by 8 bases, with 16 bases left in between. For the CDR3, the DNA is TGCGCCAGCAGCCAAGAGGCGGGCCAGCAGGGAGGCTACACCTTC. Amino acids: CASSQEAGQQGGYTF.

For this clonotype: The junction does not match germline at one end; this may be a read error. This chain joins TRBV12-3 or TRBV12-4 and TRBJ2-3; D possibly corresponds to TRBD2 (6 bases). The CDR3 sequence is 16 residues long. The CDR3 DNA follows: TGTGCCAGCAGTCCTAGAGGCGGGGTGAACACAGATACGGAGTATTTT. Protein: CASSPRGGVNTDTEYF.

This rearrangement joins TRBV28 to TRBJ2-3, with D uncertain. Trimming took 2 bases from V and 4 from J, leaving 7 bases between them. Germline CDR1 MDHEN, CDR2 SYDVKM. This CDR3 comprises 13 residues. CDR3 sequence (DNA): TGTGCCAGCAGTTTAGACGGCTCAGATACGCAGTATTTT. Protein product: CASSLDGSDTQYF.

This chain uses TRBV2 with TRBJ1-1; D perhaps matches TRBD1 (5 bases). V was clipped by 9 bases and J by 3 bases, with 8 bases between them. The CDR3 contains 11 residues. Germline CDR1 SNHLY, CDR2 FYNNEI. CDR3: CASQGYTEAFF. CDR3 sequence (DNA): TGTGCCAGTCAGGGATACACTGAAGCTTTCTTT.

The sample holds a few counts of this clonotype. This chain joins TRBV4-2 and TRBJ2-3, with D tentatively TRBD1 or TRBD2 (7 bases each). The CDR3 is made up of 15 amino acids. V lost 4 bases and J lost 4, with 15 bases in between. Germline-derived CDR1 and CDR2 are LGHNA and YNFKEQ. The CDR3 sequence: CASSPQGGRSDTQYF. In nucleotides, the CDR3 is TGTGCCAGCAGCCCCCAGGGGGGGAGATCAGATACGCAGTATTTT.

This clonotype was counted a few times. The CDR3 DNA sequence: TGTGCCAGCAGCCAAGACGCTACTCTACAAGAGACCCAGTACTTC. It is translated as CASSQDATLQETQYF. The chain carries TRBV4-2 and TRBJ2-5; D is unclear. Germline V gives CDR1 LGHNA, CDR2 YNFKEQ. V lost 0 bases and J lost 2, with 10 bases in between. This CDR3 region has 15 residues.

The chain joins TRBV19 to TRBJ1-2, with TRBD1 matching 9 bases. CDR1 LNHDA and CDR2 SQIVND come from the germline V gene (reference sequence). The length of the CDR3 is 14 residues. V was pared by 3 bases and J by 4 bases, with 3 bases of the junction left unmatched. Here the CDR3 reads CASSIRGQGYGYTF. In DNA, the CDR3 is TGTGCCAGTAGTATTCGGGGACAGGGCTATGGCTACACCTTC.

V and J are TRBV29-1 and TRBJ1-2; weak D call: TRBD1 (5 bases). Germline CDR1 reads SQVTM; CDR2 reads ANQGSEA. V was cut by 6 bases and J by 2 bases, with 13 bases left in between. The CDR3 length is 13 residues. The CDR3 sequence: CSVSFEGNYGYTF. For the CDR3, the DNA is TGCAGCGTAAGCTTTGAGGGGAACTATGGCTACACCTTC.

J is TRBJ1-1 and V is TRBV30; D call uncertain. CDR1 and CDR2 (germline): GTSNPN, SVGIG (reference sequence). CDR3 size: 12 residues. The V end lost 1 base, the J end lost 10 bases, and 13 bases lay between the germline ends. As DNA, the CDR3 is TGTGCCTGGAGTGGAGAGGCTAGGCGAGCTTTCTTT. Protein product: CAWSGEARRAFF. Together with reference TRBV30 and TRBJ1-1, the CDR3 gives the full variable domain: SQTIHQWPATLVQPVGSPLSLECTVEGTSNPNLYWYRQAAGRGLQLLFYSVGIGQISSEVPQNLSASRPQDRQFILSSKKLLLSDSGFYLCAWSGEARRAFFGQGTRLTVV.